This T cell receptor (beta chain) appears in the sequencing data of a study of cytomegalovirus exposure and HLA in healthy donors. Study observations and caveats: In a later analysis, V- and J-gene trimming of beta chains associated with a DCLRE1C missense variant, replicated independently. Common viral pathogens (according to a later analysis) appeared linked to several of the most significant clusters. The dataset shows that most TCR sequences were rare, while some public TCRs occurred in many donors.

Regarding this clone: Its cognate antigen is unknown.

Deletions cut 1 base from V and 0 bases from J, with 9 bases between. The CDR3 length is 15 residues. CDR1 is LGHNA and CDR2 is YSLEER in the germline V gene. 60 Vbeta and 13 Jbeta primers were used in PCR. Data came from immunoSEQ multiplex PCR; TCRdb stores just in-frame clones and leaves some out. The table includes approximately 170,000 clones, about three quarters detected once. Material: PBMCs. The chain has TRBV4-3 and TRBJ1-2; D gene ambiguous. The clonotype was recovered from a female donor in good health and CMV-seronegative. As DNA, the CDR3 is TGCGCCAGCAGCCAAGGTTACGGGGCTAACTATGGCTACACCTTC. It translates to CASSQGYGANYGYTF.